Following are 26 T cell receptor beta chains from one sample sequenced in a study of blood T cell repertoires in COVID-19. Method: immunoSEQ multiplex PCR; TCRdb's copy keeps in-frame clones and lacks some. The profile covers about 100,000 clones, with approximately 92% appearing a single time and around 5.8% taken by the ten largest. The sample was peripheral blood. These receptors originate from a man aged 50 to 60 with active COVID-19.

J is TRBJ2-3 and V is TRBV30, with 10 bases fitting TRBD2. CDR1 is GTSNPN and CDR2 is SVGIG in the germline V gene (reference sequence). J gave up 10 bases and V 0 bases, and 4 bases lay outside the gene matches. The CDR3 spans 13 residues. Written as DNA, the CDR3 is TGTGCCTGGAGTGTAGCCGGGACTAGCGCGCAGTATTTT. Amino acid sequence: CAWSVAGTSAQYF.

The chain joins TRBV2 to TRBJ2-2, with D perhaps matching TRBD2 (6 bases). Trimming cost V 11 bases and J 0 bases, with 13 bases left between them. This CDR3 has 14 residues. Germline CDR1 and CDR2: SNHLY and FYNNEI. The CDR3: CASGRGPNTGELFF. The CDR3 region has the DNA TGTGCCTCAGGGCGGGGCCCGAACACCGGGGAGCTGTTTTTT.

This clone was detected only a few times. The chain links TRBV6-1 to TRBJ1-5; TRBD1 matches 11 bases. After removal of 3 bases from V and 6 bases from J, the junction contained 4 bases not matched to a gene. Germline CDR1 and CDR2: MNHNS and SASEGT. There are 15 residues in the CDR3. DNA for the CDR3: TGTGCCAGCAGTGATGGGACAGGGGGAGGTCAGCCCCAGCATTTT. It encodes CASSDGTGGGQPQHF.

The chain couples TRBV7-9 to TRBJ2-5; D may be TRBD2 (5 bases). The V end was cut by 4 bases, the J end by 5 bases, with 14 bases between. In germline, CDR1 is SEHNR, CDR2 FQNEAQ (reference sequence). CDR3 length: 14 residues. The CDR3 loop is CASSSRETWETQYF. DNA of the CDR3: TGTGCCAGCAGCTCCCGGGAAACATGGGAGACCCAGTACTTC.

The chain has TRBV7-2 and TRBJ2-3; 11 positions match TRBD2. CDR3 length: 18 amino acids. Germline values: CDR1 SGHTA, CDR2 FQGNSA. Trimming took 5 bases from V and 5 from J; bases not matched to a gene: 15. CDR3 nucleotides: TGTGCCAGCAGCACCACGCCGGGACTAGCGGACCCACAAGATACGCAGTATTTT. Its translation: CASSTTPGLADPQDTQYF.

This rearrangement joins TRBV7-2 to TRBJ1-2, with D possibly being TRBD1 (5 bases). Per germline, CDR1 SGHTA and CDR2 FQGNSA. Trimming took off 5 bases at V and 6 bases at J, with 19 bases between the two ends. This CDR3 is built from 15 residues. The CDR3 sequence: CASSRRRDGGDGYTF. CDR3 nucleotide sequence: TGTGCCAGCAGCCGCCGACGGGATGGGGGGGATGGCTACACCTTC.

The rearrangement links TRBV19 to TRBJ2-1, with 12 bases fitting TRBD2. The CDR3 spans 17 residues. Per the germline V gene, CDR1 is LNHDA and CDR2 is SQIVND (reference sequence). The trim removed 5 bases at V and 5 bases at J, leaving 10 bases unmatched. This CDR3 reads CASSPRLLAGGNNEQFF. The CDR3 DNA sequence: TGTGCCAGTAGTCCCCGCTTACTAGCGGGAGGCAACAATGAGCAGTTCTTC.

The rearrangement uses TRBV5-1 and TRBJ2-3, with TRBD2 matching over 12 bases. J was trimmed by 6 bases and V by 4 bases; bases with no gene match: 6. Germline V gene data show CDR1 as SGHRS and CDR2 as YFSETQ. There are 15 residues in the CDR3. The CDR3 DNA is TGCGCCAGCAGCCCTAGCGGGAGGGCCGGGGATACGCAGTATTTT. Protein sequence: CASSPSGRAGDTQYF.

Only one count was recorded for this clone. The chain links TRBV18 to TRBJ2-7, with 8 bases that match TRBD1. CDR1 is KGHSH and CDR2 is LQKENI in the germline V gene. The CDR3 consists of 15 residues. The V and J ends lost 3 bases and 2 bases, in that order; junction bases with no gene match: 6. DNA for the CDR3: TGTGCCAGCTCACCCCCGGGGACAGGAACCTACGAGCAGTACTTC. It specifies CASSPPGTGTYEQYF.

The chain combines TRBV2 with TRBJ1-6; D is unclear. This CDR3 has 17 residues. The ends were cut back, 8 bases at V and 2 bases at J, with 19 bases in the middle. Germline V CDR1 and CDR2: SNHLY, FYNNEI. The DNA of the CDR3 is TGTGCCAGCTTCGGGGTGGGAAGCGGCGCCTATAATTCACCCCTCCACTTT. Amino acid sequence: CASFGVGSGAYNSPLHF.

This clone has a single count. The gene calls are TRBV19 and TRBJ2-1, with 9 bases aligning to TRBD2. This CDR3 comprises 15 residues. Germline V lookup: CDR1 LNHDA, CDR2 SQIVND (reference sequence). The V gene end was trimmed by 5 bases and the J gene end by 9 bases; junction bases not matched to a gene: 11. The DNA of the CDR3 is TGTGCCAGTAGTTATCAGGTAGCGGGAGCTGGTGAGCAGTTCTTC. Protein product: CASSYQVAGAGEQFF.

The CDR3, as DNA: TGTGCCAGCAGTGGCGACAGGGGTAGAACTGAAGCTTTCTTT. Its translation is CASSGDRGRTEAFF. The chain recombines TRBV2 with TRBJ1-1; TRBD1 matches 8 bases. The CDR3 loop spans 14 amino acids. CDR1 is SNHLY and CDR2 is FYNNEI in the germline V gene. With 4 bases clipped from V and 5 bases from J, the junction kept 6 bases outside the gene matches.

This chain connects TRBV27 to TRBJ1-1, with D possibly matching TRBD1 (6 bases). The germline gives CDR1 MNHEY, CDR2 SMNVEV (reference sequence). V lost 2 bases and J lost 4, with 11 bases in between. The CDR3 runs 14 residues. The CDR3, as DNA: TGTGCCAGCAGTTTAAGGGGGAGCGGCACTGAAGCTTTCTTT. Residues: CASSLRGSGTEAFF.

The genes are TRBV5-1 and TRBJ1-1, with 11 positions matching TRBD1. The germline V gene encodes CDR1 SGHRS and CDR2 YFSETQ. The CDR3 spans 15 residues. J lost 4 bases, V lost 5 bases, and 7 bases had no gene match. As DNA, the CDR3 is TGCGCCAGCAGTTCCTCCGGGACAGGGGGCACTGAAGCTTTCTTT. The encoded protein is CASSSSGTGGTEAFF.

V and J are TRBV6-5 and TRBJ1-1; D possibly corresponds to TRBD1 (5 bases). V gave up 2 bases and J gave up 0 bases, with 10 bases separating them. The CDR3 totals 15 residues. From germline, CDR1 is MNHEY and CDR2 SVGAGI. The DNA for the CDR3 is TGTGCCAGCAGTTACGTAGGCAGGGTGAACACTGAAGCTTTCTTT. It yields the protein CASSYVGRVNTEAFF.

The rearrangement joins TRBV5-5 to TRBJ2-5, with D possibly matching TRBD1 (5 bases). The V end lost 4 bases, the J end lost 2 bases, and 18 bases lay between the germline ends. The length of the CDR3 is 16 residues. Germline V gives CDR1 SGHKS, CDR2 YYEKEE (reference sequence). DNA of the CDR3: TGTGCCAGCAGCGGACCCCCGACAGCAGCTCAAGAGACCCAGTACTTC. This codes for CASSGPPTAAQETQYF.

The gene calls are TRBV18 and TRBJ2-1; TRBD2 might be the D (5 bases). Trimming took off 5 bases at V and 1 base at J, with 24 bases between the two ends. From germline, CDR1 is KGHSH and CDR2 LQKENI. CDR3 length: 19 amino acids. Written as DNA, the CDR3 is TGTGCCAGCTCAAAGTATCCAGCGGAGACCCAATCTTCCTACAATGAGCAGTTCTTC. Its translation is CASSKYPAETQSSYNEQFF.

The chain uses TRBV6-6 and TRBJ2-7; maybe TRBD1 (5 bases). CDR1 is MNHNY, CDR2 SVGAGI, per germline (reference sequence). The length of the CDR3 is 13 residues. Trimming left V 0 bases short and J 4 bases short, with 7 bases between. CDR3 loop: CASSYSAGYEQYF. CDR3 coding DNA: TGTGCCAGCAGTTACTCGGCAGGGTACGAGCAGTACTTC.

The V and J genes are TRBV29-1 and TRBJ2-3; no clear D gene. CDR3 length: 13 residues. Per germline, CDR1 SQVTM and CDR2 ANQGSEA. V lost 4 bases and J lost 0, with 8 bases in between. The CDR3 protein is CSVGAPSTDTQYF. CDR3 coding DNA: TGCAGCGTTGGGGCCCCTAGCACAGATACGCAGTATTTT.

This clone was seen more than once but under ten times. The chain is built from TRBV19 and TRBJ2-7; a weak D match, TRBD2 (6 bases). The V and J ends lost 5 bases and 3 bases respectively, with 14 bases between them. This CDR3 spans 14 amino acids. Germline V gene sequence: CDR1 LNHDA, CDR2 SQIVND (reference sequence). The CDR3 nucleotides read TGTGCCAGTAGTCTTACTAGCTCCAGCTACGAGCAGTACTTC. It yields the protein CASSLTSSSYEQYF. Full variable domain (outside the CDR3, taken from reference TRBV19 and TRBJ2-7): DGGITQSPKYLFRKEGQNVTLSCEQNLNHDAMYWYRQDPGQGLRLIYYSQIVNDFQKGDIAEGYSVSREKKESFPLTVTSAQKNPTAFYLCASSLTSSSYEQYFGPGTRLTVT.

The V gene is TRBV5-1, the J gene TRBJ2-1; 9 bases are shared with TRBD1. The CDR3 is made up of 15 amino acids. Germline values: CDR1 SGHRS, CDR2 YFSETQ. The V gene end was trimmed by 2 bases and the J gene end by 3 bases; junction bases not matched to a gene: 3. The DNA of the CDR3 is TGCGCCAGCAGCTTCCGGGACAGGGTCTACAATGAGCAGTTCTTC. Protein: CASSFRDRVYNEQFF.

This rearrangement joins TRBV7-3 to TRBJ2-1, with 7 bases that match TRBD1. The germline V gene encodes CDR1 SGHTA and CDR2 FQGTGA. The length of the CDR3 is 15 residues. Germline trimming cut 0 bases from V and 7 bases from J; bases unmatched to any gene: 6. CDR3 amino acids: CASSLTTGVRNEQFF. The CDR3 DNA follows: TGTGCCAGCAGCTTAACCACAGGGGTTAGAAATGAGCAGTTCTTC. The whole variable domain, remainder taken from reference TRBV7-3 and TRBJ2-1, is GAGVSQTPSNKVTEKGKYVELRCDPISGHTALYWYRQSLGQGPEFLIYFQGTGAADDSGLPNDRFFAVRPEGSVSTLKIQRTERGDSAVYLCASSLTTGVRNEQFFGPGTRLTVL.

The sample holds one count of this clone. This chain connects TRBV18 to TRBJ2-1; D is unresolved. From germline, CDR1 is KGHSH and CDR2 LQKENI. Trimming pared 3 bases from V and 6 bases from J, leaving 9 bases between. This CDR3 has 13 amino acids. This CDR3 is CASSPSVRNEQFF. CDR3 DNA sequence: TGTGCCAGCTCACCCAGTGTTCGCAATGAGCAGTTCTTC.

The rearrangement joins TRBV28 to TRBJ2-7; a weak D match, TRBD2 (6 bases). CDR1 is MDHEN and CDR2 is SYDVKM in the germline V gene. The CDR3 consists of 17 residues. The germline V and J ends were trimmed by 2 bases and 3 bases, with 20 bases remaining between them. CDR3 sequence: CASSLVGGIRYLYEQYF. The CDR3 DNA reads TGTGCCAGCAGTTTAGTCGGAGGGATTCGGTACCTCTACGAGCAGTACTTC.

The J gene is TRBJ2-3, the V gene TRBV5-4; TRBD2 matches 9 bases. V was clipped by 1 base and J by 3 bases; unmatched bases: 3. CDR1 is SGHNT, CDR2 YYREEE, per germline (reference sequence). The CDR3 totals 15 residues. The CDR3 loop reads CASSLQAGGTDTQYF. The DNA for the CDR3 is TGTGCCAGCAGCTTGCAAGCGGGAGGTACAGATACGCAGTATTTT. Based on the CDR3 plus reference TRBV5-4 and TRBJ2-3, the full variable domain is ETGVTQSPTHLIKTRGQQVTLRCSSQSGHNTVSWYQQALGQGPQFIFQYYREEENGRGNFPPRFSGLQFPNYSSELNVNALELDDSALYLCASSLQAGGTDTQYFGPGTRLTVL.

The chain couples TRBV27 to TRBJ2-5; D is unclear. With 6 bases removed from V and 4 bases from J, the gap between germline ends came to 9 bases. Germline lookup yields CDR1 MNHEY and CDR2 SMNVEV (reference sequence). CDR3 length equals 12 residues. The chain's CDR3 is CASSRQGETQYF. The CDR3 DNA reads TGTGCCAGCAGCCGACAAGGAGAGACCCAGTACTTC.